The next 25 T cell receptor beta chains were all read from a single sample in a study of shared clonotypes between healthy human individuals. Assay: immunoSEQ multiplex PCR; the TCRdb copy retains only in-frame clones and omits some. This table holds about 2 million clones, about 95% found once. Positively selected for CCR7, the CD45RO-negative cells used as naive CD8 cells excluded terminally differentiated effector memory CD45RA+ cells. The source material was naive CD8+ T cells sorted from blood. The receptors come from a man younger than 35 in good health.

The J gene is TRBJ2-3, the V gene TRBV30, with D possibly matching TRBD2 (6 bases). CDR3 length: 15 residues. Germline loops: CDR1 GTSNPN, CDR2 SVGIG (reference sequence). Deletions cut 5 bases from V and 6 bases from J, with 21 bases between. CDR3 sequence reads: CAWDPGSSLADTQYF. CDR3 DNA sequence: TGTGCCTGGGATCCGGGATCCTCTCTAGCGGATACGCAGTATTTT.

The rearrangement joins TRBV9 to TRBJ2-3; D may correspond to TRBD1 or TRBD2 (5 bases each). V was pared by 3 bases and J by 6 bases, with 17 bases between. The CDR3 extends over 15 amino acids. The V gene's germline CDR1 is SGDLS and CDR2 YYNGEE. The DNA for the CDR3 is TGTGCCAGCAGCGAGGATCTGGGGGAACGGGATACGCAGTATTTT. Its translation is CASSEDLGERDTQYF.

The CDR3, as DNA: TGTGCCAGCAGTTCGGGGCCCGGATACGAGCAGTACTTC. Residues: CASSSGPGYEQYF. The chain is built from TRBV6-5 and TRBJ2-7, with D possibly called TRBD1 or TRBD2 (5 bases each). In germline, CDR1 is MNHEY, CDR2 SVGAGI. The CDR3 is 13 amino acids. Deletions cut 4 bases from V and 4 bases from J, with 11 bases between.

This chain joins TRBV7-8 and TRBJ2-7; D remains unclear. CDR3 length equals 13 residues. Germline V gene lookup returns CDR1 SGHVS and CDR2 FQNEAQ. Trimming shortened V by 1 base and J by 5 bases, and 9 bases separated the two germline ends. The CDR3, as DNA: TGTGCCAGCAGCTTAGTCTCGTTGGACGAGCAGTACTTC. This codes for CASSLVSLDEQYF.

This rearrangement joins TRBV5-6 to TRBJ2-7; 7 nucleotides line up with TRBD1. Trimming took 4 bases from V and 3 from J; bases not matched to a gene: 7. The germline gives CDR1 SGHDT, CDR2 YYEEEE. The CDR3 has 14 residues. The CDR3: CASSREWDSYEQYF. The CDR3 DNA reads TGTGCCAGCAGCCGTGAGTGGGACAGCTACGAGCAGTACTTC.

Details on this clone: This same CDR3 is encoded by further DNA sequences in the sample. This chain joins TRBV6-4 and TRBJ1-1; unclear D gene. The CDR3 is 13 residues long. Germline lookup yields CDR1 MRHNA and CDR2 SNTAGT. V lost 3 bases to trimming and J lost 0 bases, with 5 bases between them. The CDR3 loop is CASSDTVNTEAFF. CDR3 nucleotides: TGTGCCAGCAGTGATACTGTGAACACTGAAGCTTTCTTT.

The chain uses TRBV7-9 and TRBJ2-1; 7 nucleotides line up with TRBD1. The CDR3 runs 14 residues. The V segment lost 1 base and the J segment 4 bases; nucleotides outside the gene matches: 1. Germline CDR1 reads SEHNR; CDR2 reads FQNEAQ (reference sequence). CDR3 nucleotides: TGTGCCAGCAGCTTAGAACAGGGGTACAATGAGCAGTTCTTC. It yields the protein CASSLEQGYNEQFF.

J is TRBJ2-5 and V is TRBV5-1; maybe TRBD1 (5 bases). The CDR3 consists of 14 residues. Germline V gene lookup returns CDR1 SGHRS and CDR2 YFSETQ. The V and J ends lost 2 bases and 4 bases respectively, with 12 bases between them. The CDR3 spells CASSFVRGGETQYF. In nucleotides, the CDR3 is TGCGCCAGCAGCTTTGTTAGGGGCGGAGAGACCCAGTACTTC.

The V call is TRBV27, the J call TRBJ2-3; a possible D gene is TRBD2 (6 bases). V lost 8 bases, J lost 4 bases, and 16 bases lay in between. CDR1 MNHEY and CDR2 SMNVEV come from the germline V gene (reference sequence). CDR3 length: 14 amino acids. This CDR3 reads CASATSGGADTQYF. The CDR3 DNA is TGTGCCAGCGCCACCTCCGGGGGAGCAGATACGCAGTATTTT.

This chain links TRBV29-1 with TRBJ1-1; the D gene is possibly TRBD1 (6 bases). The CDR3 length is 12 residues. Trimming cost V 5 bases and J 10 bases, with 17 bases left between them. The germline CDR1 and CDR2 sequences are SQVTM and ANQGSEA. The CDR3 DNA reads as TGCAGCGTTCAACAGGGAGGCCAGGTAGCTTTCTTT. This gives the protein CSVQQGGQVAFF. The whole variable domain, remainder taken from reference TRBV29-1 and TRBJ1-1, is SAVISQKPSRDICQRGTSLTIQCQVDSQVTMMFWYRQQPGQSLTLIATANQGSEATYESGFVIDKFPISRPNLTFSTLTVSNMSPEDSSIYLCSVQQGGQVAFFGQGTRLTVV.

The V and J genes are TRBV5-6 and TRBJ1-1; possible D gene TRBD1, 6 bases. The CDR3 runs 13 residues. V lost 4 bases and J lost 3, with 10 bases in between. Germline V gives CDR1 SGHDT, CDR2 YYEEEE. The CDR3 nucleotides are TGTGCCAGCAGCCAGACAGGCTACACTGAAGCTTTCTTT. Protein: CASSQTGYTEAFF.

To note about this clone: Other nucleotide sequences in the sample specify the same CDR3. The V and J genes are TRBV6-1 and TRBJ2-7; D is uncertain. The CDR3 has 13 residues. V lost 3 bases and J 1 base, leaving 7 bases between the germline ends. From germline, CDR1 is MNHNS and CDR2 SASEGT. CDR3 amino acids: CASSDYGSYEQYF. The CDR3 DNA reads as TGTGCCAGCAGTGATTACGGATCCTACGAGCAGTACTTC.

The genes are TRBV27 and TRBJ2-2, with D perhaps being TRBD1 or TRBD2 (5 bases each). CDR1 and CDR2 from the germline V gene are MNHEY and SMNVEV (reference sequence). V shed 3 bases and J shed 0 bases, with 11 bases lying between them. This CDR3 is built from 16 residues. CDR3 residues: CASSLGTTANTGELFF. Here the CDR3 DNA reads TGTGCCAGCAGTTTGGGGACGACAGCGAACACCGGGGAGCTGTTTTTT.

The chain joins TRBV4-1 to TRBJ1-1; no clear D gene. Trimming removed 3 bases from V and 2 bases from J, with 7 bases in between. This CDR3 comprises 13 residues. The germline V gene encodes CDR1 MGHRA and CDR2 YSYEKL. The CDR3: CASSHQGNTEAFF. CDR3 DNA: TGCGCCAGCAGCCATCAAGGAAACACTGAAGCTTTCTTT.

The chain joins TRBV5-1 to TRBJ2-1; TRBD2 agrees at 9 bases. V shed 4 bases, J shed 3 bases, and the junction held 8 bases outside the gene matches. CDR1 SGHRS and CDR2 YFSETQ come from the germline V gene. The CDR3 has 16 residues. CDR3 in DNA: TGCGCCAGCAGCCTGGTCGAAGCGGGAGGCTACAATGAGCAGTTCTTC. Translating gives CASSLVEAGGYNEQFF.

The chain is built from TRBV9 and TRBJ1-4; 8 bases agree with TRBD1. The CDR3 runs to 17 residues. CDR1 is SGDLS and CDR2 is YYNGEE in the germline V gene. The V segment lost 4 bases and the J segment 8 bases; nucleotides outside the gene matches: 16. Here the CDR3 DNA reads TGTGCCAGCAGCCATGAGGGGGACCAGGGGGCGATCGAAAAACTGTTTTTT. This sequence encodes CASSHEGDQGAIEKLFF.

This sequence joins TRBV9 and TRBJ2-7; TRBD1 is a possible D gene (6 bases). The germline gives CDR1 SGDLS, CDR2 YYNGEE. Trimming removed 4 bases at V and 2 bases at J, with 16 bases between. This CDR3 has 15 amino acids. CDR3 DNA sequence: TGTGCCAGCAGCCCATCCCCAGGGGACACCTACGAGCAGTACTTC. This translates into CASSPSPGDTYEQYF. The full variable domain, rest sourced from reference TRBV9 and TRBJ2-7, is DSGVTQTPKHLITATGQRVTLRCSPRSGDLSVYWYQQSLDQGLQFLIQYYNGEERAKGNILERFSAQQFPDLHSELNLSSLELGDSALYFCASSPSPGDTYEQYFGPGTRLTVT.

This chain links TRBV29-1 with TRBJ2-3, with a weak D call TRBD2 (6 bases). Between the trimmed V and J ends, which lost 4 bases and 6 bases, there was a span of 11 bases. Germline CDR1 and CDR2: SQVTM and ANQGSEA. This CDR3 comprises 12 residues. The CDR3: CSVVREADTQYF. CDR3 nucleotide sequence: TGCAGCGTTGTAAGGGAGGCGGATACGCAGTATTTT.

Details on this clone: The identical CDR3 is also encoded by other nucleotide sequences in the sample. The chain has TRBV6-5 and TRBJ2-5; D is perhaps TRBD2 (5 bases). The CDR3 runs to 13 residues. Germline CDR1 reads MNHEY; CDR2 reads SVGAGI. The ends were cut back, 0 bases at V and 4 bases at J, with 6 bases in the middle. CDR3 region: CASSYSEGETQYF. In DNA form, the CDR3 reads TGTGCCAGCAGTTACTCAGAGGGAGAGACCCAGTACTTC.

This chain uses TRBV5-1 with TRBJ2-7; 8 bases line up with TRBD1. The CDR3 length is 14 residues. Trimming at V came to 3 bases and at J to 3 bases, leaving 5 bases not matched to a gene. Germline V gene lookup returns CDR1 SGHRS and CDR2 YFSETQ. In DNA form, the CDR3 reads TGCGCCAGCAGCTCCCGGACAGGGTACTACGAGCAGTACTTC. It translates to CASSSRTGYYEQYF.

The V and J genes are TRBV30 and TRBJ2-1, with 11 positions matching TRBD2. This CDR3 region has 15 residues. V lost 5 bases to trimming and J lost 1 base; unmatched junction nucleotides: 4. Germline assignment: CDR1 GTSNPN and CDR2 SVGIG (reference sequence). Written as DNA, the CDR3 is TGTGCCTGGGCTAGCGGGGGGCAATCCTACAATGAGCAGTTCTTC. Its protein product is CAWASGGQSYNEQFF.

The chain has TRBV27 and TRBJ2-7; TRBD1 matches 9 bases. The germline CDR1 and CDR2 sequences are MNHEY and SMNVEV (reference sequence). Losses at the gene ends were 5 bases for V and 1 base for J; bases not matched to a gene: 6. The length of the CDR3 is 15 residues. Here the CDR3 reads CASSSVGTGSYEQYF. The DNA for the CDR3 is TGTGCCAGCAGTAGTGTCGGGACAGGGTCCTACGAGCAGTACTTC.

For this clone: Other DNA sequences of this sample code for an identical CDR3. The chain combines TRBV4-1 with TRBJ1-1; D may be TRBD1 (6 bases). CDR1 and CDR2 (germline): MGHRA, YSYEKL. The CDR3 sequence is 15 residues long. The germline V and J ends were trimmed by 1 base and 0 bases, with 9 bases remaining between them. In nucleotides, the CDR3 is TGCGCCAGCAGCCAAGTAGGACAGTTGAACACTGAAGCTTTCTTT. Translation: CASSQVGQLNTEAFF.

About this clone: This same CDR3 is encoded by further DNA sequences in the sample. This chain uses TRBV4-1 with TRBJ2-7, with 12 nucleotides matching TRBD2. The CDR3 covers 16 residues. The trim removed 2 bases at V and 3 bases at J, leaving 5 bases unmatched. CDR1 is MGHRA, CDR2 YSYEKL, per germline. CDR3 in DNA: TGCGCCAGCAGCCAATTACTAGCGGGAGGTAGCTACGAGCAGTACTTC. It encodes CASSQLLAGGSYEQYF.

The chain couples TRBV19 to TRBJ2-2, with TRBD1 matching 10 bases. J lost 6 bases, V lost 0 bases, and 1 base had no gene match. Germline V lookup: CDR1 LNHDA, CDR2 SQIVND (reference sequence). There are 15 residues in the CDR3. CDR3 in amino acids: CASSIEGTGAGELFF. The CDR3 bases are TGTGCCAGTAGTATAGAGGGGACAGGGGCCGGGGAGCTGTTTTTT. Combining the CDR3 with reference TRBV19 and TRBJ2-2 gives the whole variable domain DGGITQSPKYLFRKEGQNVTLSCEQNLNHDAMYWYRQDPGQGLRLIYYSQIVNDFQKGDIAEGYSVSREKKESFPLTVTSAQKNPTAFYLCASSIEGTGAGELFFGEGSRLTVL.